Listed here are 15 T cell receptor beta chains from one sample, sequenced in a study of beta chain features in type 1 diabetes. Overall study results and limits: Across all four CD4+ subsets, people with type 1 diabetes showed modestly shorter TCRB CDR3s.

The study reverse transcribed the entire isolated RNA, so it sequenced expressed TCRB transcripts. Using immunoSEQ multiplex PCR, the repertoire was profiled, and TCRdb retains in-frame clones only, with some absent. This table holds hundreds of thousands of clones, over 12% found once. These receptors' targets are unknown. The sample consisted of naive CD4+ T cells from blood. These receptors originate from a man in his late teens or twenties with type 1 diabetes.

The chain has TRBV7-3 and TRBJ2-1; 13 bases fit TRBD2. Trimming cost V 4 bases and J 3 bases; bases outside gene matches: 12. Germline assignment: CDR1 SGHTA and CDR2 FQGTGA. The CDR3 length is 19 residues. In DNA form, the CDR3 reads TGTGCCAGCAGCTCAACCGAACGGACTAGCGGGGGCCACTACAATGAGCAGTTCTTC. As protein: CASSSTERTSGGHYNEQFF.

This sequence joins TRBV20-1 and TRBJ1-2; D unresolved. CDR3 length equals 10 residues. Trimming took off 3 bases at V and 7 bases at J, with 6 bases between the two ends. Germline values: CDR1 DFQATT, CDR2 SNEGSKA (reference sequence). CDR3 protein: CSARAPGYTF. CDR3 coding DNA: TGCAGTGCTAGGGCCCCTGGCTACACCTTC.

The V and J genes are TRBV11-2 and TRBJ2-1; 8 bases are shared with TRBD1. This CDR3 region has 13 residues. The V segment lost 0 bases and the J segment 13 bases; nucleotides outside the gene matches: 5. Germline-derived CDR1 and CDR2 are SGHAT and FQNNGV. CDR3 in amino acids: CASSLDRGQVQFF. The CDR3 DNA reads as TGTGCCAGCAGCTTAGATAGGGGACAGGTTCAGTTCTTC.

DNA of the CDR3: TGTGCCAGCAGTGAACGTACAGCCCCCGGGGATACGCAGTATTTT. Its protein product is CASSERTAPGDTQYF. The chain uses TRBV25-1 and TRBJ2-3; D not certain. The CDR3 is 15 amino acids. CDR1 is MGHDK, CDR2 SYGVNS, per germline. V lost 2 bases to trimming and J lost 6 bases, with 15 bases between them.

This clone appeared a few times. This rearrangement joins TRBV14 to TRBJ2-5; D is unclear. There are 13 residues in the CDR3. CDR1 SGHDN and CDR2 FVKESK come from the germline V gene. Trimming stripped 6 bases from V and 2 bases from J, with 10 bases between. Written as DNA, the CDR3 is TGTGCCAGCAGTAGGACCGTTCAAGAGACCCAGTACTTC. Protein: CASSRTVQETQYF.

This rearrangement joins TRBV6-5 to TRBJ2-1; TRBD2 matches at 11 bases. Germline values: CDR1 MNHEY, CDR2 SVGAGI. Trimming removed 1 base from V and 8 bases from J; junction bases left unmatched: 4. The CDR3 loop spans 15 amino acids. The CDR3 bases are TGTGCCAGCAGTTACTTTAGCGGGAGGGCCGATGAGCAGTTCTTC. Residues: CASSYFSGRADEQFF.

The chain joins TRBV7-3 to TRBJ2-5; possibly TRBD1 for D (5 bases). CDR1 SGHTA and CDR2 FQGTGA come from the germline V gene. With 4 bases removed from V and 4 bases from J, the gap between germline ends came to 13 bases. The CDR3 sequence is 14 residues long. CDR3 sequence (DNA): TGTGCCAGCAGCTCTCAGGGTATTGGAGAGACCCAGTACTTC. This gives the protein CASSSQGIGETQYF.

For this clone: Other DNA sequences within the sample encode an identical CDR3. The chain carries TRBV30 and TRBJ1-2; 11 nucleotides line up with TRBD1. The V segment lost 3 bases and the J segment 0 bases; nucleotides outside the gene matches: 0. The CDR3 is 14 residues long. The germline CDR1 and CDR2 sequences are GTSNPN and SVGIG (reference sequence). The CDR3 DNA sequence: TGTGCCTGGAGGGGACAGGGGGCTAACTATGGCTACACCTTC. This codes for CAWRGQGANYGYTF. Using reference TRBV30 and TRBJ1-2 for the parts outside the CDR3, the full variable domain is SQTIHQWPATLVQPVGSPLSLECTVEGTSNPNLYWYRQAAGRGLQLLFYSVGIGQISSEVPQNLSASRPQDRQFILSSKKLLLSDSGFYLCAWRGQGANYGYTFGSGTRLTVV.

V gene TRBV29-1 combines with J gene TRBJ2-5; TRBD1 agrees at 8 bases. The CDR3 extends over 11 amino acids. The trim removed 7 bases at V and 5 bases at J, leaving 3 bases unmatched. CDR1 and CDR2 from the germline V gene are SQVTM and ANQGSEA. The CDR3 DNA reads TGCAGCGGAAGACAGGGGGAGACCCAGTACTTC. Translated, it gives CSGRQGETQYF.

The table lists this clone with a few counts. The chain carries TRBV18 and TRBJ2-3; tentative D call: TRBD2 (6 bases). V dropped 5 bases and J dropped 2 bases, with 11 bases sitting between them. Germline V gene lookup returns CDR1 KGHSH and CDR2 LQKENI. The CDR3 contains 14 residues. The DNA for the CDR3 is TGTGCCAGCTCAAGGGACTGGATCACAGATACGCAGTATTTT. Its translation is CASSRDWITDTQYF.

The chain carries TRBV11-3 and TRBJ2-7, with D possibly TRBD1 on 5 matching bases. There are 13 residues in the CDR3. V dropped 1 base and J dropped 4 bases, with 8 bases sitting between them. From germline, CDR1 is SGHNT and CDR2 YENEEA. In DNA form, the CDR3 reads TGTGCCAGCAGCTTAGGGACAAGATACGAGCAGTACTTC. Its translation: CASSLGTRYEQYF.

This clone appeared a few times. The chain carries TRBV29-1 and TRBJ2-7, with D perhaps matching TRBD1 (6 bases). The CDR3 runs 14 residues. Trimming pared 7 bases from V and 2 bases from J, leaving 18 bases between. Germline V gives CDR1 SQVTM, CDR2 ANQGSEA. The DNA of the CDR3 is TGCAGCGCTTGCAGGGGATCCCCCGCCTACGAGCAGTACTTC. Translation gives CSACRGSPAYEQYF.

The rearrangement links TRBV5-6 to TRBJ1-4; weak D call: TRBD1 (5 bases). This CDR3 is built from 15 residues. The V end lost 4 bases, the J end lost 4 bases, and 14 bases lay between the germline ends. The germline V gene encodes CDR1 SGHDT and CDR2 YYEEEE. The CDR3 bases are TGTGCCAGCAGCCCATGGTGGGGGTATAATGAAAAACTGTTTTTT. Translation: CASSPWWGYNEKLFF.

This clone was found a few times. The chain combines TRBV4-3 with TRBJ1-2; the D is unclear. Trimming took 3 bases from V and 2 from J, leaving 7 bases between them. The CDR3 totals 13 residues. CDR1 and CDR2 from the germline V gene are LGHNA and YSLEER. The CDR3 nucleotides read TGCGCCAGCAGCCAGATACAGAACTATGGCTACACCTTC. Its protein is CASSQIQNYGYTF.

The CDR3 region has the DNA TGTGCCAGCAGGAAGGGGACTAGTCTCCAAGAGACCCAGTACTTC. As protein: CASRKGTSLQETQYF. V usage is TRBV4-2 and J usage is TRBJ2-5, with 8 bases aligning to TRBD2. The germline CDR1 and CDR2 sequences are LGHNA and YNFKEQ. The V gene end was trimmed by 6 bases and the J gene end by 1 base; junction bases not matched to a gene: 7. The CDR3 has 15 residues.